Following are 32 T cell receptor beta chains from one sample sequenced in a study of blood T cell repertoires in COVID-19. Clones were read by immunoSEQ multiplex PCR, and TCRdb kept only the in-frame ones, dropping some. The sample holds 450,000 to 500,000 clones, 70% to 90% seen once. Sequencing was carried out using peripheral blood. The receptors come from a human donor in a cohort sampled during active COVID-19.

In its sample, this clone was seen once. This chain's CDR3 is CASSYQGDGYTF. CDR3 coding DNA: TGTGCCAGCAGTTACCAGGGGGATGGCTACACCTTC. The rearrangement links TRBV6-5 to TRBJ1-2; TRBD1 aligns across 7 bases. Germline assignment: CDR1 MNHEY and CDR2 SVGAGI. CDR3 length: 12 amino acids. J gave up 6 bases and V 2 bases, and 0 bases lay outside the gene matches.

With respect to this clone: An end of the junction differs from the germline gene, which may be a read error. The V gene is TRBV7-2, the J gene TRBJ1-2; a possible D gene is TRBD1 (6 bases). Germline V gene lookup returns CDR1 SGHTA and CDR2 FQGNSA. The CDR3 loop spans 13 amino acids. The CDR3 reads CASSFRTDYGYTF. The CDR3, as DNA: TGTGCCAGCAGCTTCCGGACAGACTACGGCTACACCTTC.

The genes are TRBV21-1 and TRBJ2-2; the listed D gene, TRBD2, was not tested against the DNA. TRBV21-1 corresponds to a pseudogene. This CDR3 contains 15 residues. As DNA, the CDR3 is TGTGCCAGCAGCAAACGGGGACTCCCAACCAGGGAGCTGTTTTTT. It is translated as CASSKRGLPTRELFF.

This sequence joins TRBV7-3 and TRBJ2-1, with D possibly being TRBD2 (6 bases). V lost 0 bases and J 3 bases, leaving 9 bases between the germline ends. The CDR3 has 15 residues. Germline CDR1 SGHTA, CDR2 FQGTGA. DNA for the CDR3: TGTGCCAGCAGCTTAACACTAGCAAACTACAATGAGCAGTTCTTC. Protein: CASSLTLANYNEQFF.

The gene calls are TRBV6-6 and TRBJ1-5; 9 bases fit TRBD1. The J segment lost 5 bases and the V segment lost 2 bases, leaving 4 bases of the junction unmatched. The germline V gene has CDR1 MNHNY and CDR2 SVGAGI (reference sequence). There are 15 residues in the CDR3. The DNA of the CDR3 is TGTGCCAGCAGTTACGAGGGGACAGGGCATCAGCCCCAGCATTTT. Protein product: CASSYEGTGHQPQHF.

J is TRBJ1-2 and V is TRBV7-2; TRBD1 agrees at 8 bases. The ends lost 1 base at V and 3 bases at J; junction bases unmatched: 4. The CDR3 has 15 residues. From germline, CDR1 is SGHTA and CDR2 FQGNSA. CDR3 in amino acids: CASSLGRGRDYGYTF. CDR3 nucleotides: TGTGCCAGCAGCTTAGGCAGGGGGCGAGACTATGGCTACACCTTC.

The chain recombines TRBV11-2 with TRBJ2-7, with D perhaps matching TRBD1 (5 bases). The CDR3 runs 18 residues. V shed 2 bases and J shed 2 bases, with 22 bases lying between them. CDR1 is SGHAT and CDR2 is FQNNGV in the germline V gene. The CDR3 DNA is TGTGCCAGCAGCTTACGGAACCAACAGGTCCTAGGCCCCTACGAGCAGTACTTC. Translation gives CASSLRNQQVLGPYEQYF.

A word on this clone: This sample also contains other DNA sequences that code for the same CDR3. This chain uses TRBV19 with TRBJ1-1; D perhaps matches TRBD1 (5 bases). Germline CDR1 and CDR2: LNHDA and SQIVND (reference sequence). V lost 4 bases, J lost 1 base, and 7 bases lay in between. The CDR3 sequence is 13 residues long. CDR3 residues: CASSRQGNTEAFF. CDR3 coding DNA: TGTGCCAGTAGTAGGCAGGGGAACACTGAAGCTTTCTTT.

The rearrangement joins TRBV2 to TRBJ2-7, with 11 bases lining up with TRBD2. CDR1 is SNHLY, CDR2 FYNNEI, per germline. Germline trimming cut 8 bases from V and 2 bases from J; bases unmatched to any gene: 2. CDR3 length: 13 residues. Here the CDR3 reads CASLAGGPYEQYF. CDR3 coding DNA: TGTGCCAGCTTAGCGGGAGGGCCCTACGAGCAGTACTTC.

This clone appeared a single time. CDR3 amino acids: CASSFGLAGTTDTQYF. Written as DNA, the CDR3 is TGTGCCAGCAGTTTCGGACTAGCGGGGACCACAGATACGCAGTATTTT. The gene calls are TRBV6-2 or TRBV6-3 and TRBJ2-3; 12 bases line up with TRBD2. This CDR3 has 16 amino acids. Germline CDR1 and CDR2: MNHEY and SVGEGT. V lost 4 bases, J lost 2 bases, and 4 bases stayed unmatched.

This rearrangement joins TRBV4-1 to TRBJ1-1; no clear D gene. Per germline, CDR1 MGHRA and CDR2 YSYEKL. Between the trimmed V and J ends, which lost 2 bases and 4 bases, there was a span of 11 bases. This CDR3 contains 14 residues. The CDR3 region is CASSQWQAPTEAFF. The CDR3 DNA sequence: TGCGCCAGCAGCCAATGGCAGGCTCCCACTGAAGCTTTCTTT.

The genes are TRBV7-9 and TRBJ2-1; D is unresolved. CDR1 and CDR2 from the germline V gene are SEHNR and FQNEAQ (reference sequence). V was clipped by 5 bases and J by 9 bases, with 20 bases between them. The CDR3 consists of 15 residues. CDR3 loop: CASSLGVPTFGEQFF. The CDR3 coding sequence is TGTGCCAGCAGCCTCGGAGTACCGACTTTCGGTGAGCAGTTCTTC.

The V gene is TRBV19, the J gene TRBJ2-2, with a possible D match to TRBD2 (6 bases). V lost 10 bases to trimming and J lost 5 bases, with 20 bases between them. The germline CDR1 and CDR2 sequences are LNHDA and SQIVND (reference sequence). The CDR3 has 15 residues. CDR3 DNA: TGTGCCACCTGGAGTCCGGAGACTAGGACCGGGGAGCTGTTTTTT. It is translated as CATWSPETRTGELFF.

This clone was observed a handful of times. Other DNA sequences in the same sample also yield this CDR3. The CDR3 loop reads CASSFRNYGYTF. The CDR3 DNA is TGTGCCAGCAGTTTCCGGAACTATGGCTACACCTTC. The gene calls are TRBV6-2 or TRBV6-3 and TRBJ1-2, with D unclear. The germline V gene encodes CDR1 MNHEY and CDR2 SVGEGT. The V end was cut by 4 bases, the J end by 2 bases, with 5 bases between. The CDR3 totals 12 residues.

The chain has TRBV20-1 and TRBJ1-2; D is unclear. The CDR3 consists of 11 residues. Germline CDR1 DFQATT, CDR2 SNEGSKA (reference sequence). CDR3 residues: CTASLDSGYTF. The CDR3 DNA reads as TGCACTGCGTCGCTAGACTCTGGCTACACCTTC.

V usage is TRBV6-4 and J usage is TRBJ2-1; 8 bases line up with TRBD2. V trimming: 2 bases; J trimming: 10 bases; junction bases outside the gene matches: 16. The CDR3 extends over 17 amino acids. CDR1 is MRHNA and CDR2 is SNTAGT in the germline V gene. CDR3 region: CASSDGGLAGLRREQFF. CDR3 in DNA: TGTGCCAGCAGTGACGGGGGCCTAGCGGGCCTCCGTCGGGAGCAGTTCTTC.

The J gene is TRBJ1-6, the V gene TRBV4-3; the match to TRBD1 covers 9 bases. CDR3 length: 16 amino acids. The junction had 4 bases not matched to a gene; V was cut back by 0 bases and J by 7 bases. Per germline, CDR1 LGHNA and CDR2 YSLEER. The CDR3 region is CASSQERGQGNSPLHF. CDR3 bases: TGCGCCAGCAGCCAAGAAAGAGGACAGGGGAATTCACCCCTCCACTTT.

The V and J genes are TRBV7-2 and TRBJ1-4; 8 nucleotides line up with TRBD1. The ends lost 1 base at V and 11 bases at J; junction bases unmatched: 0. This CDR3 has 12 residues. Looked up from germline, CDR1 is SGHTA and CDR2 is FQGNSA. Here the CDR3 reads CASSLGTGKLFF. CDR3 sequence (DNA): TGTGCCAGCAGCTTAGGGACAGGGAAACTGTTTTTT.

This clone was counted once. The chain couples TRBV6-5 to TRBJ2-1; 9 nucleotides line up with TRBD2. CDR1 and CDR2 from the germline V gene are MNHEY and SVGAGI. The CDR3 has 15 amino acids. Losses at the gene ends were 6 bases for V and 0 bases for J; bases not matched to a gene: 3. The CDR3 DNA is TGTGCCAGCAGCGCGGGGGGGAGCTCCTACAATGAGCAGTTCTTC. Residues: CASSAGGSSYNEQFF.

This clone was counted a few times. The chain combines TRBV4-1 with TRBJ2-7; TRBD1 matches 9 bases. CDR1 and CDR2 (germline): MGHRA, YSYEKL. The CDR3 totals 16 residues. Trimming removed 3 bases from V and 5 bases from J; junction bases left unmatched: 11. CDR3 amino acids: CASSQGLTGGHNEQYF. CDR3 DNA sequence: TGCGCCAGCAGCCAGGGATTGACAGGGGGTCACAACGAGCAGTACTTC.

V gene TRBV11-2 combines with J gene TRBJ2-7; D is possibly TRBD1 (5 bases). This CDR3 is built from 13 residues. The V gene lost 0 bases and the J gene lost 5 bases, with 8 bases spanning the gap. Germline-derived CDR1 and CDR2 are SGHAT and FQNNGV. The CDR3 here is CASSLDRVNEQYF. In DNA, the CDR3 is TGTGCCAGCAGCTTAGACAGGGTTAACGAGCAGTACTTC.

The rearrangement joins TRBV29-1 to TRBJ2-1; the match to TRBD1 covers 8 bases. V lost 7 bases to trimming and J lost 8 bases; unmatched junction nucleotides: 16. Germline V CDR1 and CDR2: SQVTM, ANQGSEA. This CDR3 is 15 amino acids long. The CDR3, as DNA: TGCAGCGCCACGCCGAGGACAGGGCTCATCGATGAGCAGTTCTTC. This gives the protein CSATPRTGLIDEQFF.

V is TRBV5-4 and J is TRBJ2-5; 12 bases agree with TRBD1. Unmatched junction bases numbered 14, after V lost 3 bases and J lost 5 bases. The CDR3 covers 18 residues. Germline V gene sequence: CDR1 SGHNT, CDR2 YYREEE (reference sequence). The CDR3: CASSSGPLGTGGDETQYF. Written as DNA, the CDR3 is TGTGCCAGCAGCTCGGGGCCTTTAGGGACAGGGGGCGACGAGACCCAGTACTTC.

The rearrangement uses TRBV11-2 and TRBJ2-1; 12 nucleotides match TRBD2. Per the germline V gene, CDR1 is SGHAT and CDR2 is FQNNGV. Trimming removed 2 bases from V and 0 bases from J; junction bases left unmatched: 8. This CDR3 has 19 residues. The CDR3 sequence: CASSLSGLAGFSSYNEQFF. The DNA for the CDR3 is TGTGCCAGCAGCTTATCCGGACTAGCGGGGTTCAGCTCCTACAATGAGCAGTTCTTC. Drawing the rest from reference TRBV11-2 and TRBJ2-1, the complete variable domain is EAGVAQSPRYKIIEKRQSVAFWCNPISGHATLYWYQQILGQGPKLLIQFQNNGVVDDSQLPKDRFSAERLKGVDSTLKIQPAKLEDSAVYLCASSLSGLAGFSSYNEQFFGPGTRLTVL.

The CDR3 DNA sequence: TGTGCCAGCAGTCCCGGGGAAAAACTGTTTTTT. It specifies CASSPGEKLFF. The chain employs TRBV14 and TRBJ1-4; D not certain. The CDR3 consists of 11 residues. Germline CDR1 and CDR2: SGHDN and FVKESK. Deletions cut 6 bases from V and 8 bases from J, with 7 bases between.

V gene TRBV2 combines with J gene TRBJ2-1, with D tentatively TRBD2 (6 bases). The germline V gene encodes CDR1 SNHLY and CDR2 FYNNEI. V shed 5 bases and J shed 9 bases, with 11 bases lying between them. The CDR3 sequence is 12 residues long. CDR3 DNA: TGTGCCAGCAGTTTTTATAGCGGTGAGCAGTTCTTC. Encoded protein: CASSFYSGEQFF. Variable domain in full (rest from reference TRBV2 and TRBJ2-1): EPEVTQTPSHQVTQMGQEVILRCVPISNHLYFYWYRQILGQKVEFLVSFYNNEISEKSEIFDDQFSVERPDGSNFTLKIRSTKLEDSAMYFCASSFYSGEQFFGPGTRLTVL.

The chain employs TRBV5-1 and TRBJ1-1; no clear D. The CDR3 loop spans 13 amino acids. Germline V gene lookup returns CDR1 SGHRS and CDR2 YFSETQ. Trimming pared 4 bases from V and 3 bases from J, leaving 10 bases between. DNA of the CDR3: TGCGCCAGCAGCCTTAATGCAGACACTGAAGCTTTCTTT. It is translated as CASSLNADTEAFF. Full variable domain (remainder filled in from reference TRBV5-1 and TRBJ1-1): KAGVTQTPRYLIKTRGQQVTLSCSPISGHRSVSWYQQTPGQGLQFLFEYFSETQRNKGNFPGRFSGRQFSNSRSEMNVSTLELGDSALYLCASSLNADTEAFFGQGTRLTVV.

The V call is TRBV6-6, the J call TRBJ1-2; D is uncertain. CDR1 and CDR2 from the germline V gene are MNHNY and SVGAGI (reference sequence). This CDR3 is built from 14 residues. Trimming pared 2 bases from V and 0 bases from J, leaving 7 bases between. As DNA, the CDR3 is TGTGCCAGCAGTTACGCCGGAGCTAACTATGGCTACACCTTC. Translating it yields CASSYAGANYGYTF.

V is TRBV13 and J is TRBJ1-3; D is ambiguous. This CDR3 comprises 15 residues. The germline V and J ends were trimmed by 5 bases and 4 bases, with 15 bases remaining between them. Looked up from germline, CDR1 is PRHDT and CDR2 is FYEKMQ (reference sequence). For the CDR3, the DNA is TGTGCCAGCAGCAATGGCCCGGGGAGAGGAAACACCATATATTTT. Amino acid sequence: CASSNGPGRGNTIYF.

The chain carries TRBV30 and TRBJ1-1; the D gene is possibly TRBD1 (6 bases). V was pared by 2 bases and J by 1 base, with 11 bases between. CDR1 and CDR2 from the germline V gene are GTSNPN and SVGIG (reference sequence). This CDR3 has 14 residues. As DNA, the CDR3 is TGTGCCTGGAGTCGGACAGCCAGGAACACTGAAGCTTTCTTT. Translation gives CAWSRTARNTEAFF.

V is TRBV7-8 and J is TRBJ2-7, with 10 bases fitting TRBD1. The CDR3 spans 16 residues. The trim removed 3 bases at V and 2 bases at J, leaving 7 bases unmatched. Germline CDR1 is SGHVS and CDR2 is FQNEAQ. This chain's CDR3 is CASSFRTGGIPYEQYF. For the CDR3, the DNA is TGTGCCAGCAGCTTCAGGACAGGGGGTATCCCCTACGAGCAGTACTTC.

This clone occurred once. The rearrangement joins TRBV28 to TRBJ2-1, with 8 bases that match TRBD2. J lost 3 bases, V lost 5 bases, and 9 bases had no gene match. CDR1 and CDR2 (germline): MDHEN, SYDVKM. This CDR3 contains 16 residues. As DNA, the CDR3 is TGTGCCAGCAGTGGCCCGATAGCGGGACTCTACAATGAGCAGTTCTTC. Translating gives CASSGPIAGLYNEQFF.